The following is a T cell receptor beta chain sequence with its context. Its cognate antigen has yet to be identified. The input lacks base qualities; no much larger clone sits a single base away. The data originate from a study of blood T cell repertoires in COVID-19 (dated by TCRdb to the early 2020s). As for the study more broadly: The collaborator samples originated in the United States, Italy and Spain and spanned the acute and convalescent phases of COVID-19. The prospective study material was composed of cDNA or gDNA derived from T cells, B-cell-depleted T cells, or PBMCs. Subjects who had been exposed to COVID-19, were actively infected with it, or had recovered from it provided the deeply sampled blood TCRbeta repertoires that made up the dataset. The repertoires were released in a freely available public database meant as a resource for research on the immune response to SARS-CoV-2. Samples were obtained from the ongoing ImmuneRACE study (first 160 participants) and from some 1,300 subjects provided by 6 global collaborators. A de-identified subject ID, COVID-19 status, age in years and sex were almost always included in the sample metadata. Where HLA class I and class II types were available, the types were taken from metadata supplied by the sample provider, not from assay-based typing. Summary of the overall study and its limitations: Clinical and demographic metadata were provided uncurated, with the amount varying by source and participant.

Participants in the prospective study were aged roughly 18 to 89 years, lived in under 30 United States geographic areas, and enrolled through a virtual design. In the prospective study, cohorts were assigned on the basis of participant-reported clinical history obtained from a screening survey and a study questionnaire. For ImmuneRACE Cohort 3, a participant was defined as recovered based on two consecutive negative NP/OP PCR tests, clearance by a healthcare professional, or resolution of symptoms. In the prospective study, mobile phlebotomists collected whole blood, serum and a nasopharyngeal or oropharyngeal swab from each participant. Prospective study participants could optionally give additional blood draws and questionnaires over an approximately two-month period. Before DNA extraction, prospective study blood samples were shipped either frozen or at room temperature. The germline V gene provides CDR1 ENHRY and CDR2 SYGVKD. Taken from cysteine to phenylalanine, the CDR3 has 14 residues. Just the 42-base CDR3 DNA is kept, in frame starting at base 1. The germline V end is reduced by 2 bases and the J end by 2 bases; junction bases left unmatched: 2.

The immunoSEQ Assay, a bias-controlled multiplex PCR, was used to amplify TCRbeta CDR3 regions from genomic DNA. As for how the authors treated the data: The number of nucleated cells in each sample was estimated from the amplification of reference gene primers within the assay. To quantify the absolute abundance of each unique TCRbeta CDR3 rearrangement, sequence reads were collapsed and filtered. For each sample, productive Simpson clonality was calculated as the square root of Simpson's diversity index across productive rearrangements. The source is immuneACCESS, and TCRdb retained only in-frame sequences with V and J called. Part of the clones is not carried over; for the studies checked, unresolved V genes explain less than half of this, and the remainder is unexplained. V, J and clone size derive from that table, while D and trimming were established from the DNA sequence. This sample has about 160,000 clones in its table, and about 90% of those were observed once. 7% of the sample is in the top ten clones.

The material sequenced was PBMCs or T cells enriched from blood (not recorded which). The rearrangement joined TRBV10-3 to TRBJ1-2, and 7 junctional nucleotides match TRBD1. This receptor was taken from a woman aged 45-65 years who had recovered from COVID-19. The CDR3 corresponds to CAISERGGNYGYTF. The bases read TGTGCCATCAGTGAGAGAGGGGGCAACTATGGCTACACCTTC.